What follows describes a single T cell receptor beta chain. Its antigen is unidentified. The data were obtained in a study of Ad26.COV2.S vaccination and SARS-CoV-2 variants. Study-wide background: The study gave Ad26.COV2.S intramuscularly, once or twice 56 days apart. General study findings and limits: Vaccine recipients posted higher spike-specific TCR breadth than their placebo counterparts. For non-spike TCRs, breadth in vaccine recipients resembled that in placebo recipients.

The CDR3 totals 12 residues. V was trimmed by 2 bases and J by 3 bases, leaving 8 bases between them. CDR1 is GTSNPN and CDR2 is SVGIG in the germline V gene (reference sequence). Sample treatment: 15 to 20 received Ad26.COV2.S at low or high dose, single or two shots; several received placebo; per-sample allocation not given. Specimen acquisition occurred on day 63 following the initial vaccine or placebo injection. Clones were sequenced by immunoSEQ multiplex PCR, and TCRdb holds only the in-frame ones, with some missing. The sample shows about 250,000 clones, 80% to 90% of them seen only once. The clonotype was recovered from a person aged 18-60 years who received the Ad26.COV2.S COVID-19 vaccine or a placebo. The rearrangement uses TRBV30 and TRBJ2-7; no clear D. Material: peripheral blood, obtained in a trial of Ad26.COV2.S vaccine versus placebo. The CDR3 DNA is TGTGCCTGGAGTCCTAGGGACTACGAGCAGTACTTC. Residues: CAWSPRDYEQYF.